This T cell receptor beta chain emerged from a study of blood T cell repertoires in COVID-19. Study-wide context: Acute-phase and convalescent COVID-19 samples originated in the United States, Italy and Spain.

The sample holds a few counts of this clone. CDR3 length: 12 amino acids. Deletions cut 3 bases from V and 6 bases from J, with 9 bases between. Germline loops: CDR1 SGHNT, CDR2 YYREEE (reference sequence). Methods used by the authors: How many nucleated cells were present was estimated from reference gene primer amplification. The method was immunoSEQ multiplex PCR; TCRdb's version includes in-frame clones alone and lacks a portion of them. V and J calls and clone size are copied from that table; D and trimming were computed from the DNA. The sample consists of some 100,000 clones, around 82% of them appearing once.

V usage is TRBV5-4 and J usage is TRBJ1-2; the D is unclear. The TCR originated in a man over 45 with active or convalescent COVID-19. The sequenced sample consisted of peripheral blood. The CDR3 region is CASSSERDGYTF. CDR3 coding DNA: TGTGCCAGCAGCTCAGAACGGGATGGCTACACCTTC.